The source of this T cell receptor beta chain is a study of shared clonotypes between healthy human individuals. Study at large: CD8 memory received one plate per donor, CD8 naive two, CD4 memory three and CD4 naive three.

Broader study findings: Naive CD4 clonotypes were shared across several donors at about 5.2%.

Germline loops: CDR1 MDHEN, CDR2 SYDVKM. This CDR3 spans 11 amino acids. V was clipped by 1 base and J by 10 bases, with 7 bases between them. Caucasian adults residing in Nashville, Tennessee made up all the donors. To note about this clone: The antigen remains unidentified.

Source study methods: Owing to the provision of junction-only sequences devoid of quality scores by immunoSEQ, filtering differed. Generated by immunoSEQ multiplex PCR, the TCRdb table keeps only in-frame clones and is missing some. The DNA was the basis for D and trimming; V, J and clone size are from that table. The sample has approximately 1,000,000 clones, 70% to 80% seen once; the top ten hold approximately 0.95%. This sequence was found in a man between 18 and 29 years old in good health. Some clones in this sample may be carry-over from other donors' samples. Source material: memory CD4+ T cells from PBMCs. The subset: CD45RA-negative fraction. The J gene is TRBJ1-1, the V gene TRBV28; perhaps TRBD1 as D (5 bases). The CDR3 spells CASSLLGVAFF. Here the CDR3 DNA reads TGTGCCAGCAGTTTATTGGGGGTAGCTTTCTTT.